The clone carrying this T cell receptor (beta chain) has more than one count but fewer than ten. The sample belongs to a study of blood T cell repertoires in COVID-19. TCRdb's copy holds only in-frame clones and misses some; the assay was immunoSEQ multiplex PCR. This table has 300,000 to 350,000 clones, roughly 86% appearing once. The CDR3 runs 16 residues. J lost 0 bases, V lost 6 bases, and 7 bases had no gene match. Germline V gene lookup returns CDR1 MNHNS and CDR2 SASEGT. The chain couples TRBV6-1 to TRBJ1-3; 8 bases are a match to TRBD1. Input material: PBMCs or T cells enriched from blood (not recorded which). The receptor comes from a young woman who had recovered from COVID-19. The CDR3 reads CASRETGGPSGNTIYF. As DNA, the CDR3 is TGTGCCAGCAGAGAAACAGGGGGGCCCTCTGGAAACACCATATATTTT.